This entry concerns a single TCR beta chain. The antigen remains undetermined. The assay was immunoSEQ multiplex PCR, and TCRdb's table has in-frame clones only and misses some. The repertoire holds fewer than 15,000 clones, with roughly 80% as singletons. Losses at the gene ends were 4 bases for V and 3 bases for J; bases not matched to a gene: 2. CDR1 and CDR2 (germline): SGHAT, FQNNGV. The CDR3 sequence is 15 residues long. With no exception, relapse followed autologous stem cell transplantation in all patients, and brentuximab vedotin exposure varied. Applied to thawed PBMCs, magnetic negative selection was the method used to isolate CD8+ T cells. The data originate from a study of PD-1 blockade in classical Hodgkin lymphoma. Study results and limitations: Patients who responded completely had about the same baseline diversity as newly diagnosed patients. Newly diagnosed patients were said to have less baseline TCR diversity than healthy donors did.

This receptor was identified in a human donor with classical Hodgkin lymphoma. The chain recombines TRBV11-2 with TRBJ2-3; the match to TRBD2 covers 12 bases. The starting material was CD8+ T cells from blood, obtained at baseline. The CDR3 DNA sequence: TGTGCCAGCAGCTCGGGGACTAGCGGGACAGATACGCAGTATTTT. The encoded protein is CASSSGTSGTDTQYF. Based on the CDR3 plus reference TRBV11-2 and TRBJ2-3, the full variable domain is EAGVAQSPRYKIIEKRQSVAFWCNPISGHATLYWYQQILGQGPKLLIQFQNNGVVDDSQLPKDRFSAERLKGVDSTLKIQPAKLEDSAVYLCASSSGTSGTDTQYFGPGTRLTVL.